This T cell receptor (beta chain) appears in the sequencing data of a study of blood T cell repertoires in COVID-19. Per the germline V gene, CDR1 is LNHNV and CDR2 is YYDKDF (reference sequence). The CDR3 contains 14 residues. Trimming removed 1 base from V and 12 bases from J, with 15 bases in between. Participant-reported clinical history was the basis for cohort assignment. The data were produced by immunoSEQ multiplex PCR, yet TCRdb's version contains in-frame clones alone and is incomplete. The data show about 480,000 clones, roughly 90% seen once. Source material: PBMCs or T cells enriched from blood (not recorded which). This clonotype originated in a woman in her 40s who had recovered from COVID-19. V gene TRBV15 combines with J gene TRBJ1-4; D remains unclear. The CDR3 DNA sequence: TGTGCCACCAGCAGAGTAGTGAAGGAGGTACAACTGTTTTTT. This codes for CATSRVVKEVQLFF.